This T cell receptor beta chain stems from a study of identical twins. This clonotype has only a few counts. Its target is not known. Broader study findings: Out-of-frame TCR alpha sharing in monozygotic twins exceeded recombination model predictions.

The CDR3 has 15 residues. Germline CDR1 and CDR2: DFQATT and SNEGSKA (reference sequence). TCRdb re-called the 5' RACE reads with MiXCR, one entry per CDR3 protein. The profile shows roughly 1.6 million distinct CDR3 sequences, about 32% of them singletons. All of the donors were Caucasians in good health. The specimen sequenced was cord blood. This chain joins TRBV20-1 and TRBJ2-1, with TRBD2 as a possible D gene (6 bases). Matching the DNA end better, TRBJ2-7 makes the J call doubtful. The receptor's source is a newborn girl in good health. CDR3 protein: CSATKLAEAYNEQYF. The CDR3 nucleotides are TGCAGTGCTACAAAGTTAGCGGAAGCCTACAATGAGCAGTACTTC.